The 8 T cell receptor beta chains below come from one sample, sequenced in a study of CD8 T cells in Susac syndrome. Reverse transcription of roughly 0.45 to 1 ug RNA was performed with random hexamers. One entry per CDR3 protein, called by TCRdb with MiXCR from the immunoSEQ multiplex PCR reads. The sample shows 80,000 or so distinct CDR3 sequences, 94% of them seen only once. Source material: CD8+ T cells from PBMCs. These TCRs come from a human donor in good health.

This chain joins TRBV27 and TRBJ2-7, with D unresolved. CDR1 and CDR2 from the germline V gene are MNHEY and SMNVEV (reference sequence). The CDR3 spans 13 residues. The V and J ends lost 5 bases and 2 bases respectively, with 10 bases between them. For the CDR3, the DNA is TGTGCCAGCAGTGCCCTCGGAGCCTACGAGCAGTACGTC. It codes for CASSALGAYEQYV.

The chain recombines TRBV10-3 with TRBJ2-1; tentatively, D is TRBD1 (5 bases). The CDR3 totals 14 residues. Trimming left V 2 bases short and J 2 bases short, with 7 bases between. Per germline, CDR1 ENHRY and CDR2 SYGVKD. The CDR3: CAISELGPYNEQFF. The CDR3 nucleotides are TGTGCCATCAGTGAGCTGGGGCCCTACAATGAGCAGTTCTTC.

The V gene is TRBV29-1, the J gene TRBJ1-2, with 7 bases identical to TRBD1. Looked up from germline, CDR1 is SQVTM and CDR2 is ANQGSEA. The CDR3 spans 13 residues. The ends lost 5 bases at V and 2 bases at J; junction bases unmatched: 5. CDR3 bases: TGCAGCGTTAAACAACAGGGGAACTATGGCTACACCTTC. Translation gives CSVKQQGNYGYTF. The entire variable domain, with the rest obtained from reference TRBV29-1 and TRBJ1-2, is as follows: SAVISQKPSRDICQRGTSLTIQCQVDSQVTMMFWYRQQPGQSLTLIATANQGSEATYESGFVIDKFPISRPNLTFSTLTVSNMSPEDSSIYLCSVKQQGNYGYTFGSGTRLTVV.

This clonotype has only one observation. V is TRBV28 and J is TRBJ2-1, with 10 positions matching TRBD2. The CDR3 loop spans 18 amino acids. Germline V gives CDR1 MDHEN, CDR2 SYDVKM. Trimming took 3 bases from V and 8 from J; bases not matched to a gene: 16. CDR3 coding DNA: TGTGCCAGCAGTTTTGCTGTAGTAGCAGCGGGAGGGCATGATGAGCAGTTCTTC. The encoded protein is CASSFAVVAAGGHDEQFF. The variable domain in full, with the rest retrieved from reference TRBV28 and TRBJ2-1, is DVKVTQSSRYLVKRTGEKVFLECVQDMDHENMFWYRQDPGLGLRLIYFSYDVKMKEKGDIPEGYSVSREKKERFSLILESASTNQTSMYLCASSFAVVAAGGHDEQFFGPGTRLTVL.

V gene TRBV12-5 combines with J gene TRBJ1-2; D might be TRBD1 (5 bases). CDR1 and CDR2 from the germline V gene are LGHNT and FRNRAP. V lost 1 base, J lost 7 bases, and 13 bases lay in between. CDR3 length: 14 amino acids. CDR3 sequence reads: CASGLGPPGPGYTF. In DNA, the CDR3 is TGTGCTAGTGGTTTGGGCCCCCCGGGGCCTGGCTACACCTTC.

CDR3 DNA: TGTGCCAGCAGCTTAGCCGGGGGGCGAAGAGAGACCCAGTACTTC. It translates to CASSLAGGRRETQYF. The V and J genes are TRBV7-9 and TRBJ2-5; maybe TRBD2 (7 bases). The CDR3 covers 15 residues. Germline V lookup: CDR1 SEHNR, CDR2 FQNEAQ (reference sequence). The V end lost 0 bases, the J end lost 4 bases, and 12 bases lay between the germline ends. The entire variable domain, with the rest obtained from reference TRBV7-9 and TRBJ2-5, is as follows: DTGVSQNPRHKITKRGQNVTFRCDPISEHNRLYWYRQTLGQGPEFLTYFQNEAQLEKSRLLSDRFSAERPKGSFSTLEIQRTEQGDSAMYLCASSLAGGRRETQYFGPGTRLLVL.

This clonotype was counted only a few times. V and J are TRBV14 and TRBJ2-3; D gene unclear. Germline CDR1 and CDR2: SGHDN and FVKESK. The CDR3 runs to 11 residues. Between the trimmed V and J ends, which lost 3 bases and 6 bases, there was a span of 4 bases. Written as DNA, the CDR3 is TGTGCCAGCAGCCAGTCGGATACGCAGTATTTT. It yields the protein CASSQSDTQYF.

This chain uses TRBV24-1 with TRBJ1-5; possible D gene TRBD1, 6 bases. CDR3 length: 13 amino acids. V was clipped by 7 bases and J by 4 bases, with 10 bases between them. Per germline, CDR1 KGHDR and CDR2 SFDVKD. The CDR3: CATRGGQNQPQHF. CDR3 in DNA: TGTGCCACCAGGGGGGGACAAAATCAGCCCCAGCATTTT.